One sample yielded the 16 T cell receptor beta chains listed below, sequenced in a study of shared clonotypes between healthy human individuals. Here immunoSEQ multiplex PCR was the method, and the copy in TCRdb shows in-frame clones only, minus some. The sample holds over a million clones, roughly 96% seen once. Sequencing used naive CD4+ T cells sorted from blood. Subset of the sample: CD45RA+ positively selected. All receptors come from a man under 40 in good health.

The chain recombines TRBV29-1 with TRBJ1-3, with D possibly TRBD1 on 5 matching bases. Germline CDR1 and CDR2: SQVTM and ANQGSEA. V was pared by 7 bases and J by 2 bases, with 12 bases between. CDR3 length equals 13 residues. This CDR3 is CSARGAAGNTIYF. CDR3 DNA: TGCAGCGCCCGAGGGGCAGCTGGAAACACCATATATTTT.

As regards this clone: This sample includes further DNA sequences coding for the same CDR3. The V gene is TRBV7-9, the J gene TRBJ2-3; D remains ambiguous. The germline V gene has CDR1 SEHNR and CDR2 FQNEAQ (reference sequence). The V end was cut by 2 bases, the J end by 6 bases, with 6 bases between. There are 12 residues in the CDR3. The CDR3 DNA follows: TGTGCCAGCAGCTTATCCGGGGATACGCAGTATTTT. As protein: CASSLSGDTQYF.

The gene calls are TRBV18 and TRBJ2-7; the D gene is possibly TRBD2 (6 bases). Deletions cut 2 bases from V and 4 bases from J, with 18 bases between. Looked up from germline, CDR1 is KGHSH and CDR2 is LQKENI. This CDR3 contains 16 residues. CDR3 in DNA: TGTGCCAGCTCACCAGGGTTTGGCGGGAACCTTTACGAGCAGTACTTC. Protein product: CASSPGFGGNLYEQYF. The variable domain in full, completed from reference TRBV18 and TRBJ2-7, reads NAGVMQNPRHLVRRRGQEARLRCSPMKGHSHVYWYRQLPEEGLKFMVYLQKENIIDESGMPKERFSAEFPKEGPSILRIQQVVRGDSAAYFCASSPGFGGNLYEQYFGPGTRLTVT.

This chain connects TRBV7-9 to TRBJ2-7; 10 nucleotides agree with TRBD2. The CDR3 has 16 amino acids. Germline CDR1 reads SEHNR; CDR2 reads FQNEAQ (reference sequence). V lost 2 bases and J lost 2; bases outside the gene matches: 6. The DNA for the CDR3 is TGTGCCAGCAGCTTATCTCTTAGCGGGAGGCCCTACGAGCAGTACTTC. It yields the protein CASSLSLSGRPYEQYF.

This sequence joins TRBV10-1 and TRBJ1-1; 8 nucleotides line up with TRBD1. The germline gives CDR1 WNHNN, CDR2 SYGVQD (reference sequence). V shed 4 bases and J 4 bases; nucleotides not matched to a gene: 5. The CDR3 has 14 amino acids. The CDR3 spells CASSGAGTGTEAFF. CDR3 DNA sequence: TGCGCCAGCAGTGGGGCAGGGACAGGCACTGAAGCTTTCTTT.

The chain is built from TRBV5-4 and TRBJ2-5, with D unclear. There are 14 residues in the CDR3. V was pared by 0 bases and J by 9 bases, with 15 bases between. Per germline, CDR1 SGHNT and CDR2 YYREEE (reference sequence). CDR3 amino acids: CASSLVQESHAQYF. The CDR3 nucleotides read TGTGCCAGCAGCTTGGTTCAGGAATCTCACGCCCAGTACTTC. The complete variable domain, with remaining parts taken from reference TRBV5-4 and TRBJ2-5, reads ETGVTQSPTHLIKTRGQQVTLRCSSQSGHNTVSWYQQALGQGPQFIFQYYREEENGRGNFPPRFSGLQFPNYSSELNVNALELDDSALYLCASSLVQESHAQYFGPGTRLLVL.

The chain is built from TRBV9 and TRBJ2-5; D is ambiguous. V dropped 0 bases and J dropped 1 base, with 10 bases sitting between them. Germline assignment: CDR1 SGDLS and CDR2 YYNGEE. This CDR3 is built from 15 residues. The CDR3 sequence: CASSVGRLGQETQYF. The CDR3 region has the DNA TGTGCCAGCAGCGTAGGAAGACTGGGCCAAGAGACCCAGTACTTC.

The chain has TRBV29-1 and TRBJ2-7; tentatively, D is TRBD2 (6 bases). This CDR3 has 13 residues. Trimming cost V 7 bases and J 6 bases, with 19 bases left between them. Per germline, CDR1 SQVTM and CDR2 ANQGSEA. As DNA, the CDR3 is TGCAGCGCCGCCGAACTAGCCGGGGGCGAGCAGTACTTC. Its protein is CSAAELAGGEQYF.

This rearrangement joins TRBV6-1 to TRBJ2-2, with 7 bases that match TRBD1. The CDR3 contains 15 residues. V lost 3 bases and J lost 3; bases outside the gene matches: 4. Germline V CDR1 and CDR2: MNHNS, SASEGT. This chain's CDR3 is CASSETGSYTGELFF. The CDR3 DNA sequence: TGTGCCAGCAGTGAGACAGGGAGTTACACCGGGGAGCTGTTTTTT.

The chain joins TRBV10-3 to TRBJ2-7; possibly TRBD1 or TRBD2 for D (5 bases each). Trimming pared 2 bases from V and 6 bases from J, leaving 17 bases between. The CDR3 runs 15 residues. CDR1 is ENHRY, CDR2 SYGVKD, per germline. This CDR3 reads CAISEAGTSASEQYF. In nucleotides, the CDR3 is TGTGCCATCAGTGAGGCCGGGACCTCAGCCTCCGAGCAGTACTTC.

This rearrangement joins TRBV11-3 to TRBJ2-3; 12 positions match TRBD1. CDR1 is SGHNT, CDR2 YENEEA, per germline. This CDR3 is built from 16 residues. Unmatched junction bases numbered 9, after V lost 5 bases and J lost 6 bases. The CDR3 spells CASSPGTGGAGDTQYF. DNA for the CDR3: TGTGCCAGCAGCCCCGGGACAGGGGGCGCGGGGGATACGCAGTATTTT.

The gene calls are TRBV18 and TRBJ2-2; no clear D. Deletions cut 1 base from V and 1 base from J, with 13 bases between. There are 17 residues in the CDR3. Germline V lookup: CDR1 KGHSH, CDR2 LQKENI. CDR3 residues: CASSPLRIQRNTGELFF. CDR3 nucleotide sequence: TGTGCCAGCTCACCACTTAGGATCCAGCGGAACACCGGGGAGCTGTTTTTT.

In DNA form, the CDR3 reads TGTGCCAGCAGCCCTTGGCAGGGGGCAACCGGGGAGCTGTTTTTT. The encoded protein is CASSPWQGATGELFF. The chain combines TRBV7-2 with TRBJ2-2; TRBD1 matches 8 bases. The CDR3 has 15 amino acids. The V segment lost 5 bases and the J segment 5 bases; nucleotides outside the gene matches: 7. Germline CDR1 reads SGHTA; CDR2 reads FQGNSA.

CDR3 sequence: CAINPGSNEQFF. The CDR3 nucleotides are TGTGCCATCAATCCAGGGTCCAATGAGCAGTTCTTC. This rearrangement joins TRBV10-3 to TRBJ2-1, with D possibly being TRBD1 (5 bases). The germline CDR1 and CDR2 sequences are ENHRY and SYGVKD. V dropped 7 bases and J dropped 6 bases, with 10 bases sitting between them. The CDR3 has 12 residues.

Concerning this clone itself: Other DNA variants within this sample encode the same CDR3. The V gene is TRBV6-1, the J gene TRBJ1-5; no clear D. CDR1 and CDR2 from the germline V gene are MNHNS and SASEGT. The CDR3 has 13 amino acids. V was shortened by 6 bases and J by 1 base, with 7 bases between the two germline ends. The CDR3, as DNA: TGTGCCAGCAGCGCAACCAGCAATCAGCCCCAGCATTTT. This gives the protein CASSATSNQPQHF.

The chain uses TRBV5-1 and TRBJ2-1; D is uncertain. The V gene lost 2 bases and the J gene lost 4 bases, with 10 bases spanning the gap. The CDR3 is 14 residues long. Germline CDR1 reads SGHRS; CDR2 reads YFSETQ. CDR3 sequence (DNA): TGCGCCAGCAGCTTAAGGCAGGCATACAATGAGCAGTTCTTC. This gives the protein CASSLRQAYNEQFF.